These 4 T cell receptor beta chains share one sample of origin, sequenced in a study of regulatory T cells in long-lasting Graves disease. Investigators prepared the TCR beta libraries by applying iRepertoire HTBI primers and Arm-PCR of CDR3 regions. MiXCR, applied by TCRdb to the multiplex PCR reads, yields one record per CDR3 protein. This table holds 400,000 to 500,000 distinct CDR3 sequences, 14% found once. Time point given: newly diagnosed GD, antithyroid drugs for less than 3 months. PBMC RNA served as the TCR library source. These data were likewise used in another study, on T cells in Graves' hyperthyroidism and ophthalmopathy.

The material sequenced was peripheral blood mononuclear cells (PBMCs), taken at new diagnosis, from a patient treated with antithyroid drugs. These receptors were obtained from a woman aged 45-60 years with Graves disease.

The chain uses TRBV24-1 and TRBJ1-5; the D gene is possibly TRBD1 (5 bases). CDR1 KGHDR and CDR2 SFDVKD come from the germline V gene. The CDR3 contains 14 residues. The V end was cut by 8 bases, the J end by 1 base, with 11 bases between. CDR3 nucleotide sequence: TGTGCCACCAAGGGACCGGGAAGCAATCAGCCCCAGCATTTT. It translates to CATKGPGSNQPQHF.

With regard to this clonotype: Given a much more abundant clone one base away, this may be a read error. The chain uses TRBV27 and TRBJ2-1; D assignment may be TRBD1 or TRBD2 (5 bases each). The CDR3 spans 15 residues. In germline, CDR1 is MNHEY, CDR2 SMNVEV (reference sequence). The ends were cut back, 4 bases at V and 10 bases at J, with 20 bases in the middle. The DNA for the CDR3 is TGTGCCAGCAGTTGGGGCATACCGGGGTACTACGAGCAGTTCTTC. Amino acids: CASSWGIPGYYEQFF.

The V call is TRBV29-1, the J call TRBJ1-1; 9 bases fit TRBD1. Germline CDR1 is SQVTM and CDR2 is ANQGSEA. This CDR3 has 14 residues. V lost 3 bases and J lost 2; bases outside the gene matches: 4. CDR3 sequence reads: CSVEGQGLNTEAFF. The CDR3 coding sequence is TGCAGCGTTGAGGGACAGGGATTAAACACTGAAGCTTTCTTT. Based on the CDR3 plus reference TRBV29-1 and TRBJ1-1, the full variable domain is SAVISQKPSRDICQRGTSLTIQCQVDSQVTMMFWYRQQPGQSLTLIATANQGSEATYESGFVIDKFPISRPNLTFSTLTVSNMSPEDSSIYLCSVEGQGLNTEAFFGQGTRLTVV.

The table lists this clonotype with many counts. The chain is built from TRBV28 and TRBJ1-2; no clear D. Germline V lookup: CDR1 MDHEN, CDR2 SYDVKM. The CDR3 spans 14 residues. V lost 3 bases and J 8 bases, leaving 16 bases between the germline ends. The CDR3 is CASSLGSRALGYTF. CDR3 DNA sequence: TGTGCCAGCAGTTTGGGGTCTCGCGCCCTGGGCTACACCTTC.